This T cell receptor beta chain was identified in a study of cytomegalovirus exposure and HLA in healthy donors. Between the trimmed V and J ends, which lost 2 bases and 0 bases, there was a span of 6 bases. The CDR3 is made up of 14 amino acids. CDR1 MNHEY and CDR2 SMNVEV come from the germline V gene (reference sequence). The study ran its PCR with 60 Vbeta and 13 Jbeta primers. The repertoire was sequenced with immunoSEQ multiplex PCR; TCRdb's copy has only in-frame clones and lacks some. The sample lists around 250,000 clones; about 90% were seen once. Healthy people donating bone marrow made up the donors. The study sampled nominally healthy donors, though unrecorded immune exposures were likely.

The V gene is TRBV27, the J gene TRBJ2-3; no firm D call. The sequenced material came from PBMCs. The clonotype comes from a girl between 2 and 10 years old in good health and CMV-seronegative. CDR3 sequence (DNA): TGTGCCAGCAGTTTAGTCCCTAGCACAGATACGCAGTATTTT. Its protein is CASSLVPSTDTQYF.